The 28 T cell receptor beta chains below all came from one sample that was sequenced in a study of monozygotic twins with cystic fibrosis. Using immunoSEQ multiplex PCR, the repertoire was profiled, and TCRdb retains in-frame clones only, with some absent. The sample has over 15,000 clones, approximately 96% seen once. The sequenced material came from blood. The receptors were gathered from a woman between 25 and 40 years old with cystic fibrosis.

V usage is TRBV19 and J usage is TRBJ1-2; 8 bases are a match to TRBD1. The germline CDR1 and CDR2 sequences are LNHDA and SQIVND (reference sequence). With 7 bases clipped from V and 4 bases from J, the junction kept 11 bases outside the gene matches. The CDR3 sequence is 15 residues long. The CDR3: CASTVDRGVRYGYTF. The CDR3 DNA follows: TGTGCCAGTACGGTAGACAGGGGTGTTCGCTATGGCTACACCTTC. Together with reference TRBV19 and TRBJ1-2, the CDR3 gives the full variable domain: DGGITQSPKYLFRKEGQNVTLSCEQNLNHDAMYWYRQDPGQGLRLIYYSQIVNDFQKGDIAEGYSVSREKKESFPLTVTSAQKNPTAFYLCASTVDRGVRYGYTFGSGTRLTVV.

The genes are TRBV7-9 and TRBJ1-4, with 11 bases matching TRBD1. Germline CDR1 reads SEHNR; CDR2 reads FQNEAQ (reference sequence). V lost 5 bases, J lost 2 bases, and 7 bases stayed unmatched. The CDR3 has 17 residues. Here the CDR3 reads CASSRGQGAITNEKLFF. The CDR3 nucleotides read TGTGCCAGCAGCAGAGGACAGGGGGCAATTACTAATGAAAAACTGTTTTTT. The whole variable domain, filled in from reference TRBV7-9 and TRBJ1-4, reads DTGVSQNPRHKITKRGQNVTFRCDPISEHNRLYWYRQTLGQGPEFLTYFQNEAQLEKSRLLSDRFSAERPKGSFSTLEIQRTEQGDSAMYLCASSRGQGAITNEKLFFGSGTQLSVL.

This chain links TRBV6-4 with TRBJ2-2, with a possible D match to TRBD1 (5 bases). Trimming cost V 6 bases and J 0 bases, with 11 bases left between them. The CDR3 extends over 15 amino acids. In germline, CDR1 is MRHNA, CDR2 SNTAGT. DNA of the CDR3: TGTGCCAGCAGCTTCAGGGCCTCGAACACCGGGGAGCTGTTTTTT. Its translation is CASSFRASNTGELFF.

CDR3 sequence: CSVGLLLGYGYTF. In nucleotides, the CDR3 is TGCAGCGTTGGGCTGCTCCTAGGGTATGGCTACACCTTC. The rearrangement uses TRBV29-1 and TRBJ1-2, with unresolved D. Trimming took off 4 bases at V and 5 bases at J, with 14 bases between the two ends. Per the germline V gene, CDR1 is SQVTM and CDR2 is ANQGSEA. The CDR3 sequence is 13 residues long. Full variable domain (rest looked up from reference TRBV29-1 and TRBJ1-2): SAVISQKPSRDICQRGTSLTIQCQVDSQVTMMFWYRQQPGQSLTLIATANQGSEATYESGFVIDKFPISRPNLTFSTLTVSNMSPEDSSIYLCSVGLLLGYGYTFGSGTRLTVV.

The gene calls are TRBV7-2 and TRBJ2-5, with TRBD2 identical over 8 bases. The CDR3 has 15 residues. The germline V gene has CDR1 SGHTA and CDR2 FQGNSA. Trimming took 1 base from V and 4 from J; bases not matched to a gene: 5. The CDR3 sequence is CASSLVWRGAETQYF. CDR3 DNA: TGTGCCAGCAGCTTAGTTTGGCGGGGGGCAGAGACCCAGTACTTC.

The V and J genes are TRBV4-1 and TRBJ1-5, with D possibly TRBD1 on 6 matching bases. The CDR3 spans 13 residues. The germline V gene has CDR1 MGHRA and CDR2 YSYEKL. Trimming pared 4 bases from V and 6 bases from J, leaving 10 bases between. CDR3 DNA: TGCGCCAGCAGCCCAGGGGTTGGTCAGCCCCAGCATTTT. Amino acids: CASSPGVGQPQHF.

J is TRBJ2-3 and V is TRBV7-9; 7 bases match TRBD2. CDR3 length: 15 amino acids. Germline V gene sequence: CDR1 SEHNR, CDR2 FQNEAQ (reference sequence). The V gene end was trimmed by 4 bases and the J gene end by 4 bases; junction bases not matched to a gene: 8. As DNA, the CDR3 is TGTGCCAGCAGCTCCGCTAGCGGAGTAGCAGATACGCAGTATTTT. Its translation: CASSSASGVADTQYF.

The V gene is TRBV6-1, the J gene TRBJ1-5; 12 bases map to TRBD1. Germline V gives CDR1 MNHNS, CDR2 SASEGT. The CDR3 covers 13 residues. J lost 16 bases, V lost 4 bases, and 8 bases had no gene match. Here the CDR3 reads CASSGPRDRGLHF. For the CDR3, the DNA is TGTGCCAGCAGTGGACCCCGGGACAGGGGGCTTCATTTT.

The V call is TRBV5-1, the J call TRBJ1-1, with TRBD1 matching 10 bases. The CDR3 is made up of 13 amino acids. The V gene's germline CDR1 is SGHRS and CDR2 YFSETQ. V lost 4 bases to trimming and J lost 12 bases; unmatched junction nucleotides: 9. CDR3 sequence reads: CASSTSGTGETFF. DNA of the CDR3: TGCGCCAGCAGCACGTCCGGGACAGGGGAAACTTTCTTT.

The chain couples TRBV7-9 to TRBJ1-2; D gene uncertain. Trimming took off 2 bases at V and 5 bases at J, with 9 bases between the two ends. This CDR3 spans 13 amino acids. CDR1 and CDR2 (germline): SEHNR, FQNEAQ (reference sequence). The CDR3 is CASSLRGGYGYTF. The CDR3 DNA sequence: TGTGCCAGCAGCTTACGGGGAGGGTATGGCTACACCTTC. Together with reference TRBV7-9 and TRBJ1-2, the CDR3 gives the full variable domain: DTGVSQNPRHKITKRGQNVTFRCDPISEHNRLYWYRQTLGQGPEFLTYFQNEAQLEKSRLLSDRFSAERPKGSFSTLEIQRTEQGDSAMYLCASSLRGGYGYTFGSGTRLTVV.

The J gene is TRBJ1-4, the V gene TRBV4-2; TRBD1 aligns across 7 bases. Looked up from germline, CDR1 is LGHNA and CDR2 is YNFKEQ. V trimming: 6 bases; J trimming: 5 bases; junction bases outside the gene matches: 6. The CDR3 contains 14 residues. Here the CDR3 DNA reads TGTGCCAGCAGTTACCGGGACAGCAATGAAAAACTGTTTTTT. Protein product: CASSYRDSNEKLFF.

This chain joins TRBV7-8 and TRBJ2-6; tentative D call: TRBD1 (5 bases). CDR3 size: 18 residues. Trimming removed 5 bases at V and 0 bases at J, with 17 bases between. Germline-derived CDR1 and CDR2 are SGHVS and FQNEAQ. The CDR3 nucleotides read TGTGCCAGCAGCCCTGAGGCCAGGGCCTCCTCTGGGGCCAACGTCCTGACTTTC. It translates to CASSPEARASSGANVLTF.

In this sample, this clone turned up once. The V gene is TRBV19, the J gene TRBJ2-7, with a tentative D call TRBD2 (5 bases). This CDR3 comprises 15 residues. Trimming took 3 bases from V and 0 from J, leaving 12 bases between them. Germline lookup yields CDR1 LNHDA and CDR2 SQIVND (reference sequence). The CDR3 protein is CASSITRVSSYEQYF. The CDR3, as DNA: TGTGCCAGTAGTATTACGAGGGTCAGCTCCTACGAGCAGTACTTC.

The chain recombines TRBV30 with TRBJ1-3; maybe TRBD1 (5 bases). V dropped 4 bases and J dropped 0 bases, with 19 bases sitting between them. The CDR3 runs to 17 residues. Germline V lookup: CDR1 GTSNPN, CDR2 SVGIG (reference sequence). The chain's CDR3 is CAWKTAQTSFSGNTIYF. CDR3 sequence (DNA): TGTGCCTGGAAGACAGCCCAGACTTCCTTCTCTGGAAACACCATATATTTT.

The chain employs TRBV2 and TRBJ1-1, with a possible D match to TRBD1 (6 bases). The V and J ends lost 4 bases and 1 base respectively, with 13 bases between them. Germline V CDR1 and CDR2: SNHLY, FYNNEI. This CDR3 region has 15 residues. The CDR3 DNA sequence: TGTGCCAGCAGTGGCTTCGGGGGGGCGAACACTGAAGCTTTCTTT. Translation gives CASSGFGGANTEAFF.

The genes are TRBV7-2 and TRBJ1-2; D gene uncertain. The ends were cut back, 5 bases at V and 5 bases at J, with 15 bases in the middle. Looked up from germline, CDR1 is SGHTA and CDR2 is FQGNSA. The CDR3 loop spans 14 amino acids. The CDR3 coding sequence is TGTGCCAGCAGCGGATCCGGTGACGATTATGGCTACACCTTC. Amino acid sequence: CASSGSGDDYGYTF.

This chain uses TRBV7-2 with TRBJ1-2; 9 bases agree with TRBD1. Germline CDR1 reads SGHTA; CDR2 reads FQGNSA. This CDR3 has 13 amino acids. Trimming at V came to 4 bases and at J to 7 bases, leaving 4 bases not matched to a gene. The CDR3 coding sequence is TGTGCCAGCAGCTGGGACAGGGTTAGTGGCTACACCTTC. This codes for CASSWDRVSGYTF. The variable domain in full, with the rest retrieved from reference TRBV7-2 and TRBJ1-2, is GAGVSQSPSNKVTEKGKDVELRCDPISGHTALYWYRQSLGQGLEFLIYFQGNSAPDKSGLPSDRFSAERTGGSVSTLTIQRTQQEDSAVYLCASSWDRVSGYTFGSGTRLTVV.

The rearrangement uses TRBV9 and TRBJ1-2, with D possibly matching TRBD1 (6 bases). Germline values: CDR1 SGDLS, CDR2 YYNGEE. V gave up 2 bases and J gave up 6 bases, with 14 bases separating them. The length of the CDR3 is 14 residues. The chain's CDR3 is CASSVAPRTDGYTF. In nucleotides, the CDR3 is TGTGCCAGCAGCGTCGCCCCAAGGACAGATGGCTACACCTTC.

The rearrangement links TRBV6-6 to TRBJ1-2; possible D gene TRBD1, 5 bases. CDR3 length: 11 amino acids. Trimming removed 7 bases from V and 10 bases from J, with 13 bases in between. Looked up from germline, CDR1 is MNHNY and CDR2 is SVGAGI (reference sequence). CDR3 coding DNA: TGTGCCAGCACTCTCGGGGCCCTCTACACCTTC. This encodes CASTLGALYTF.

The chain recombines TRBV12-5 with TRBJ1-1; no clear D gene. V was clipped by 2 bases and J by 5 bases, with 6 bases between them. Germline CDR1 and CDR2: LGHNT and FRNRAP. The CDR3 consists of 12 residues. The CDR3 DNA is TGTGCTAGTGGTTTGATCGGTACTGAAGCTTTCTTT. It yields the protein CASGLIGTEAFF.

This chain uses TRBV6-6 with TRBJ1-2; no firm D call. The CDR3 covers 13 residues. Trimming took 7 bases from V and 6 from J, leaving 15 bases between them. CDR1 MNHNY and CDR2 SVGAGI come from the germline V gene (reference sequence). CDR3 bases: TGTGCCAGCACCGAAGGGATCTTAAATGGCTACACCTTC. Amino acids: CASTEGILNGYTF.

This clone was seen a single time. The CDR3 sequence is CASRVGTAQSDVQYF. The DNA of the CDR3 is TGTGCCAGCAGGGTCGGGACAGCCCAATCCGACGTACAGTACTTC. This chain joins TRBV2 and TRBJ2-7; 7 bases are a match to TRBD1. The CDR3 runs to 15 residues. V lost 6 bases to trimming and J lost 10 bases; unmatched junction nucleotides: 18. Germline V CDR1 and CDR2: SNHLY, FYNNEI.

This chain connects TRBV25-1 to TRBJ2-3, with D hard to call. This CDR3 has 11 amino acids. V lost 4 bases, J lost 6 bases, and 5 bases lay in between. The germline V gene has CDR1 MGHDK and CDR2 SYGVNS. DNA for the CDR3: TGTGCCAGCAGTGTGGGGGATACGCAGTATTTT. It specifies CASSVGDTQYF.

This clone appeared once. V usage is TRBV6-6 and J usage is TRBJ2-2; no definite D call. This CDR3 spans 11 amino acids. V dropped 4 bases and J dropped 7 bases, with 4 bases sitting between them. Germline V gives CDR1 MNHNY, CDR2 SVGAGI (reference sequence). The CDR3 nucleotides are TGTGCCAGCAGTTCTTACGGGGAGCTGTTTTTT. Encoded protein: CASSSYGELFF.

The V call is TRBV27, the J call TRBJ2-7, with no clear D. The CDR3 totals 15 residues. V lost 0 bases, J lost 3 bases, and 12 bases lay in between. Germline V gene sequence: CDR1 MNHEY, CDR2 SMNVEV (reference sequence). This chain's CDR3 is CASSLSEGFGYEQYF. The DNA for the CDR3 is TGTGCCAGCAGTTTATCAGAAGGGTTTGGCTACGAGCAGTACTTC.

The chain has TRBV28 and TRBJ2-2; D uncertain. CDR1 and CDR2 (germline): MDHEN, SYDVKM. V lost 5 bases and J 8 bases, leaving 9 bases between the germline ends. This CDR3 is 12 amino acids long. The CDR3 nucleotides read TGTGCCAGCAGTCCCTCATGGGGGGAGCTGTTTTTT. This translates into CASSPSWGELFF.

The V call is TRBV4-1, the J call TRBJ2-3, with D maybe TRBD2 (5 bases). Trimming left V 1 base short and J 2 bases short, with 10 bases between. The CDR3 spans 15 residues. The germline gives CDR1 MGHRA, CDR2 YSYEKL. The CDR3 DNA sequence: TGCGCCAGCAGCCAAGCGGGGTTCCCCACAGATACGCAGTATTTT. Residues: CASSQAGFPTDTQYF.

In its sample, this clone was seen once. This sequence joins TRBV10-3 and TRBJ2-1, with D maybe TRBD1 (6 bases). The V end lost 9 bases, the J end lost 6 bases, and 18 bases lay between the germline ends. Germline V gene lookup returns CDR1 ENHRY and CDR2 SYGVKD. The CDR3 runs to 14 residues. Written as DNA, the CDR3 is TGTGCCATGAGACCGAGCGCAGGGGCCAATGAGCAGTTCTTC. Protein product: CAMRPSAGANEQFF.